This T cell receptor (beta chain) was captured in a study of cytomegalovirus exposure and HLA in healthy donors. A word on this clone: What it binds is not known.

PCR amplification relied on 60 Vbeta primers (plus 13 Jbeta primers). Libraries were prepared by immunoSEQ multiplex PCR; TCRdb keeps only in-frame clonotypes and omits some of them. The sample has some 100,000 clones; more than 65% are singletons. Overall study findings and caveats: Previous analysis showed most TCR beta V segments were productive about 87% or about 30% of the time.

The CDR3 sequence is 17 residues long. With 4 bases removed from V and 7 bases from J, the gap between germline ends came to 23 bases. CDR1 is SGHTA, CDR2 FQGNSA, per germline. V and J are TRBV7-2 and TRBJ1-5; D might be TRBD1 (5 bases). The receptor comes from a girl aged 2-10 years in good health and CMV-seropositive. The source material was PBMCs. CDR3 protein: CASSSSGGMGIGQPQHF. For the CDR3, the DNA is TGTGCCAGCAGCTCCAGCGGGGGGATGGGGATCGGGCAGCCCCAGCATTTT. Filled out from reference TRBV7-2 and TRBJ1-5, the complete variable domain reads GAGVSQSPSNKVTEKGKDVELRCDPISGHTALYWYRQSLGQGLEFLIYFQGNSAPDKSGLPSDRFSAERTGGSVSTLTIQRTQQEDSAVYLCASSSSGGMGIGQPQHFGDGTRLSIL.